These 4 T cell receptor beta chains were sequenced from one sample in a study of T cells in Graves' hyperthyroidism and ophthalmopathy. Regions amplified from RNA transcripts were the TCR beta CDR3 regions. During a first-round RT-PCR of the TCR CDR3, the HTBI primer set was used. TCRdb reprocessed the multiplex PCR reads via MiXCR and lists one record per CDR3 protein. This repertoire shows 610,000 or so distinct CDR3 sequences, approximately 44% found once; its top ten account for more than 7.5%. The sample taken for sequencing was peripheral blood or thyroid tissue (not recorded which). The receptors come from a woman aged 18-29 years with Graves' hyperthyroidism.

There are a few counts of this clonotype. The genes are TRBV4-1 and TRBJ2-2; D might be TRBD2 (6 bases). The V and J ends lost 5 bases and 4 bases respectively, with 17 bases between them. The germline V gene has CDR1 MGHRA and CDR2 YSYEKL. This CDR3 region has 16 residues. This chain's CDR3 is CASSRDSNPFTGELFF. For the CDR3, the DNA is TGCGCCAGCAGCAGGGACTCGAACCCATTCACCGGGGAGCTGTTTTTT.

The chain is built from TRBV7-6 and TRBJ2-7; 12 nucleotides match TRBD1. V was pared by 11 bases and J by 6 bases, with 20 bases of the junction left unmatched. Germline V gives CDR1 SGHVS, CDR2 FNYEAQ. This CDR3 spans 17 amino acids. CDR3 sequence: CAYVPGTGGWTLAEQYF. In nucleotides, the CDR3 is TGTGCCTACGTCCCGGGGACAGGGGGCTGGACCCTAGCCGAGCAGTACTTC.

This clonotype has only one observation. The chain carries TRBV12-3 or TRBV12-4 and TRBJ2-7; D unclear. V gave up 4 bases and J gave up 6 bases, with 13 bases separating them. This CDR3 comprises 13 residues. Written as DNA, the CDR3 is TGTGCCAGCAGTTCCGCAGGATTGGCCGAGCAGTACTTC. Translation: CASSSAGLAEQYF.

This clonotype was observed many times. The CDR3 nucleotides read TGTGCCAGCAGTGAAGCTTTGGGACTGCCAGGACCCAACTATGGCTACACCTTC. Encoded protein: CASSEALGLPGPNYGYTF. The J gene is TRBJ1-2, the V gene TRBV6-1; the D gene is possibly TRBD1 (5 bases). The V gene's germline CDR1 is MNHNS and CDR2 SASEGT. This CDR3 has 18 residues. Trimming shortened V by 0 bases and J by 2 bases, and 19 bases separated the two germline ends.